The 8 T cell receptor beta chains reported below all come from one sample, sequenced in a study of blood T cell repertoires in COVID-19. TCRdb's copy holds only in-frame clones and misses some; the assay was immunoSEQ multiplex PCR. The table has 90,000 to 100,000 clones, around nine tenths seen once. Source material: peripheral blood. The receptors here all came from a man older than 75 with acute or convalescent COVID-19.

This clone was observed a handful of times. V is TRBV11-2 and J is TRBJ1-4; 9 bases line up with TRBD1. CDR1 and CDR2 from the germline V gene are SGHAT and FQNNGV. With 1 base clipped from V and 6 bases from J, the junction kept 0 bases outside the gene matches. This CDR3 spans 14 amino acids. The DNA of the CDR3 is TGTGCCAGCAGCTTAGGGACAGGGGATGAAAAACTGTTTTTT. This encodes CASSLGTGDEKLFF.

This clone was counted between two and nine times. This chain links TRBV3-1 (or the pseudogene TRBV3-2) with TRBJ2-1; no clear D. CDR3 length: 15 residues. Germline CDR1 reads LGHDT; CDR2 reads YNNKEL (reference sequence). The V end lost 2 bases, the J end lost 5 bases, and 13 bases lay between the germline ends. CDR3 sequence: CASSQRVGWNNEQFF. DNA of the CDR3: TGTGCCAGCAGCCAACGCGTGGGCTGGAACAATGAGCAGTTCTTC.

This rearrangement joins TRBV30 to TRBJ2-7, with 10 bases aligning to TRBD2. The CDR3 covers 13 residues. Germline CDR1 GTSNPN, CDR2 SVGIG (reference sequence). V lost 7 bases and J lost 1; bases outside the gene matches: 4. In DNA form, the CDR3 reads TGTGCCTTAAATAGCGGGAGGTCCTACGAGCAGTACTTC. This codes for CALNSGRSYEQYF. Full variable domain (outside the CDR3, taken from reference TRBV30 and TRBJ2-7): SQTIHQWPATLVQPVGSPLSLECTVEGTSNPNLYWYRQAAGRGLQLLFYSVGIGQISSEVPQNLSASRPQDRQFILSSKKLLLSDSGFYLCALNSGRSYEQYFGPGTRLTVT.

The chain has TRBV7-6 and TRBJ2-3; perhaps TRBD2 as D (6 bases). Trimming pared 3 bases from V and 4 bases from J, leaving 14 bases between. The V gene's germline CDR1 is SGHVS and CDR2 FNYEAQ. The length of the CDR3 is 15 residues. CDR3 region: CASSFPGLQADTQYF. As DNA, the CDR3 is TGTGCCAGCAGCTTTCCGGGACTTCAAGCAGATACGCAGTATTTT.

Written as DNA, the CDR3 is TGTGCCAGCAGTTTGGGGGCAGGCCGCATCTATGGCTACACCTTC. Encoded protein: CASSLGAGRIYGYTF. The J gene is TRBJ1-2, the V gene TRBV28; D is perhaps TRBD1 (6 bases). With 3 bases removed from V and 4 bases from J, the gap between germline ends came to 15 bases. The CDR3 has 15 residues. CDR1 is MDHEN and CDR2 is SYDVKM in the germline V gene.

The V and J genes are TRBV5-6 and TRBJ2-5; 8 bases align to TRBD2. Losses at the gene ends were 5 bases for V and 2 bases for J; bases not matched to a gene: 8. Germline loops: CDR1 SGHDT, CDR2 YYEEEE. The CDR3 consists of 15 residues. The CDR3 spells CASSFILAAQETQYF. Here the CDR3 DNA reads TGTGCCAGCAGTTTCATACTAGCGGCACAAGAGACCCAGTACTTC.

As to this clone: The junction and the germline gene differ at one end; a read error may be behind it. The V call is TRBV5-1, the J call TRBJ2-7; TRBD1 agrees at 8 bases. This CDR3 is 14 amino acids long. Germline V CDR1 and CDR2: SGHRS, YFSETQ. The CDR3 protein is CASTLRTGLHEQYF. The CDR3, as DNA: TGCGCCAGCACCTTGAGGACAGGGCTCCACGAGCAGTACTTC.

V usage is TRBV7-2 and J usage is TRBJ2-1; no reliable D call. Deletions cut 5 bases from V and 0 bases from J, with 8 bases between. The CDR3 runs to 14 residues. Germline-derived CDR1 and CDR2 are SGHTA and FQGNSA. CDR3: CASSNSNSYNEQFF. The DNA for the CDR3 is TGTGCCAGCAGCAATAGCAACTCCTACAATGAGCAGTTCTTC. Drawing the rest from reference TRBV7-2 and TRBJ2-1, the complete variable domain is GAGVSQSPSNKVTEKGKDVELRCDPISGHTALYWYRQSLGQGLEFLIYFQGNSAPDKSGLPSDRFSAERTGGSVSTLTIQRTQQEDSAVYLCASSNSNSYNEQFFGPGTRLTVL.